Each of the 20 T cell receptor beta chains below was sequenced from the same sample in a study of identical twins. TCRdb reprocessed the 5' RACE reads via MiXCR and lists one record per CDR3 protein. The table has fewer than 250,000 distinct CDR3 sequences, approximately 8% seen once. These records were also assigned to another study, of yellow fever vaccine responses in identical twins.

What was sequenced was CD8+ T cells sorted from blood. The receptors here all came from a young woman in good health.

The chain recombines TRBV15 with TRBJ2-5, with TRBD2 identical over 8 bases. Trimming took 0 bases from V and 5 from J; bases not matched to a gene: 5. This CDR3 comprises 15 residues. Germline V gene sequence: CDR1 LNHNV, CDR2 YYDKDF (reference sequence). This chain's CDR3 is CATSREAGVRETQYF. In nucleotides, the CDR3 is TGTGCCACCAGCAGAGAAGCGGGAGTACGGGAGACCCAGTACTTC.

The chain is built from TRBV7-9 and TRBJ2-4; D may be TRBD1 (5 bases). CDR1 and CDR2 (germline): SEHNR, FQNEAQ (reference sequence). The V and J ends lost 8 bases and 1 base respectively, with 15 bases between them. CDR3 length: 15 residues. The CDR3 DNA reads as TGTGCCAGCCAAGGGCAGGGATTTGCCAAAAACATTCAGTACTTC. Translating gives CASQGQGFAKNIQYF.

The chain carries TRBV14 and TRBJ2-7; 10 nucleotides agree with TRBD2. Per the germline V gene, CDR1 is SGHDN and CDR2 is FVKESK. Trimming took 1 base from V and 7 from J; bases not matched to a gene: 19. The CDR3 has 19 residues. The CDR3 bases are TGTGCCAGCAGCCAAGGCCTAGCGGGAGAGGGGCGACGGAAGTGGGAGCAGTACTTC. It codes for CASSQGLAGEGRRKWEQYF.

This clonotype occurred many times. This rearrangement joins TRBV9 to TRBJ2-1, with D possibly matching TRBD1 (6 bases). V lost 4 bases, J lost 6 bases, and 14 bases lay in between. Germline lookup yields CDR1 SGDLS and CDR2 YYNGEE. The CDR3 totals 14 residues. Written as DNA, the CDR3 is TGTGCCAGCAGCCCCGATCACAGGGTCAATGAGCAGTTCTTC. Its translation is CASSPDHRVNEQFF.

This clonotype was seen a handful of times. This chain links TRBV3-1 with TRBJ2-2, with 14 positions matching TRBD2. Germline assignment: CDR1 LGHDT and CDR2 YNNKEL (reference sequence). The CDR3 sequence is 20 residues long. Losses at the gene ends were 4 bases for V and 6 bases for J; bases not matched to a gene: 16. The DNA of the CDR3 is TGTGCCAGCAGCCCAATTCCCGGGACTAGCGGGAGCGGAGGTTCCGGGGAGCTGTTTTTT. It specifies CASSPIPGTSGSGGSGELFF.

The chain employs TRBV28 and TRBJ2-2; 7 bases fit TRBD1. The germline V gene has CDR1 MDHEN and CDR2 SYDVKM. The CDR3 consists of 15 residues. V was pared by 3 bases and J by 5 bases, with 6 bases of the junction left unmatched. Written as DNA, the CDR3 is TGTGCCAGCAGTTTCGGGACAGCTTTTACCGGGGAGCTGTTTTTT. Amino acid sequence: CASSFGTAFTGELFF.

V usage is TRBV15 and J usage is TRBJ1-6; D is unresolved. The germline V gene encodes CDR1 LNHNV and CDR2 YYDKDF (reference sequence). The V and J ends lost 0 bases and 8 bases respectively, with 5 bases between them. The CDR3 covers 13 residues. This CDR3 is CATSREGHSPLHF. Here the CDR3 DNA reads TGTGCCACCAGCAGAGAAGGGCATTCACCCCTCCACTTT.

The chain recombines TRBV20-1 with TRBJ1-5; TRBD1 might be the D (6 bases). This CDR3 spans 14 amino acids. Trimming took 7 bases from V and 6 from J, leaving 19 bases between them. Germline loops: CDR1 DFQATT, CDR2 SNEGSKA (reference sequence). The CDR3 nucleotides are TGCAGTGTCGTCCCCCAGGGGCTGGGTCAGCCCCAGCATTTT. Residues: CSVVPQGLGQPQHF.

This clonotype occurred a few times. This chain joins TRBV12-3 or TRBV12-4 and TRBJ2-1; TRBD1 matches at 8 bases. The CDR3 is made up of 13 amino acids. Trimming removed 4 bases from V and 8 bases from J; junction bases left unmatched: 4. Here the CDR3 DNA reads TGTGCCAGCAGTTCAGGGGGCTCATATGAGCAGTTCTTC. Amino acids: CASSSGGSYEQFF.

The chain carries TRBV2 and TRBJ2-1, with TRBD2 matching over 8 bases. This CDR3 spans 19 amino acids. Germline-derived CDR1 and CDR2 are SNHLY and FYNNEI. Losses at the gene ends were 2 bases for V and 4 bases for J; bases not matched to a gene: 16. CDR3 in amino acids: CASSEFPLSLAGPYNEQFF. CDR3 nucleotide sequence: TGTGCCAGCAGTGAATTCCCCCTTTCGTTAGCGGGGCCTTACAATGAGCAGTTCTTC.

This clonotype was counted at least ten times. J is TRBJ2-7 and V is TRBV20-1; unclear D gene. The CDR3 is 13 amino acids. The germline V gene has CDR1 DFQATT and CDR2 SNEGSKA (reference sequence). The V gene lost 2 bases and the J gene lost 3 bases, with 11 bases spanning the gap. The CDR3 nucleotides read TGCAGTGCTAGATCGGACGTAAGCTACGAGCAGTACTTC. Residues: CSARSDVSYEQYF.

In its sample, this clonotype was seen a few times. The chain employs TRBV11-2 and TRBJ1-1; D gene uncertain. V shed 5 bases and J shed 3 bases, with 22 bases lying between them. Germline values: CDR1 SGHAT, CDR2 FQNNGV. The CDR3 is made up of 17 amino acids. In DNA, the CDR3 is TGTGCCAGCAGCCCCGGACTCGGCGGGCAACGGGACACTGAAGCTTTCTTT. Protein product: CASSPGLGGQRDTEAFF.

In this sample, this clonotype turned up a few times. The rearrangement uses TRBV18 and TRBJ2-1; unclear D gene. There are 13 residues in the CDR3. Per the germline V gene, CDR1 is KGHSH and CDR2 is LQKENI. Between the trimmed V and J ends, which lost 3 bases and 8 bases, there was a span of 11 bases. CDR3 DNA sequence: TGTGCCAGCTCACCTTCTCGCTGGGATGAGCAGTTCTTC. Translation: CASSPSRWDEQFF. The full variable domain, rest sourced from reference TRBV18 and TRBJ2-1, is NAGVMQNPRHLVRRRGQEARLRCSPMKGHSHVYWYRQLPEEGLKFMVYLQKENIIDESGMPKERFSAEFPKEGPSILRIQQVVRGDSAAYFCASSPSRWDEQFFGPGTRLTVL.

Many counts were recorded for this clonotype. This rearrangement joins TRBV7-9 to TRBJ2-5, with 10 bases that match TRBD1. After removal of 5 bases from V and 5 bases from J, the junction contained 8 bases not matched to a gene. The CDR3 extends over 15 amino acids. Germline assignment: CDR1 SEHNR and CDR2 FQNEAQ (reference sequence). CDR3 sequence reads: CASSLLDRGRETQYF. CDR3 bases: TGTGCCAGCAGCCTTCTTGACAGGGGGCGTGAGACCCAGTACTTC.

This clonotype was seen more than once but under ten times. The CDR3 region is CASSVTGITYEQYF. For the CDR3, the DNA is TGTGCCAGCAGCGTCACAGGGATTACCTACGAGCAGTACTTC. The genes are TRBV7-2 and TRBJ2-7, with D possibly TRBD1 on 6 matching bases. V was clipped by 5 bases and J by 2 bases, with 13 bases between them. Germline CDR1 is SGHTA and CDR2 is FQGNSA. This CDR3 contains 14 residues.

This clonotype was detected many times. The rearrangement uses TRBV7-9 and TRBJ1-2, with D perhaps matching TRBD1 (5 bases). Germline-derived CDR1 and CDR2 are SEHNR and FQNEAQ (reference sequence). The CDR3 is 16 residues long. V was clipped by 11 bases and J by 0 bases, with 22 bases between them. The CDR3 reads CAGDHLETEPNYGYTF. Written as DNA, the CDR3 is TGTGCCGGAGACCACCTCGAGACAGAACCTAACTATGGCTACACCTTC. The whole variable domain, remainder taken from reference TRBV7-9 and TRBJ1-2, is DTGVSQNPRHKITKRGQNVTFRCDPISEHNRLYWYRQTLGQGPEFLTYFQNEAQLEKSRLLSDRFSAERPKGSFSTLEIQRTEQGDSAMYLCAGDHLETEPNYGYTFGSGTRLTVV.

This clonotype occurred many times. This chain links TRBV5-4 with TRBJ2-2; 11 bases align to TRBD2. Germline CDR1 SGHNT, CDR2 YYREEE (reference sequence). V shed 3 bases, J shed 2 bases, and the junction held 21 bases outside the gene matches. The CDR3 totals 22 residues. The CDR3: CASSWAPGTSGPLPLNTGELFF. The CDR3 DNA reads TGTGCCAGCAGCTGGGCCCCAGGGACTAGCGGCCCTCTACCTCTCAACACCGGGGAGCTGTTTTTT.

This clonotype was observed at least ten times. V is TRBV11-2 and J is TRBJ1-5, with a possible D match to TRBD1 (5 bases). The CDR3 extends over 13 amino acids. Germline lookup yields CDR1 SGHAT and CDR2 FQNNGV. V was shortened by 4 bases and J by 9 bases, with 13 bases between the two germline ends. The chain's CDR3 is CASSWDPGWPQHF. CDR3 DNA: TGTGCCAGCAGCTGGGACCCAGGGTGGCCCCAGCATTTT.

This clonotype was detected many times. This sequence joins TRBV3-1 and TRBJ1-4; 7 bases align to TRBD1. J gave up 3 bases and V 4 bases, and 2 bases lay outside the gene matches. The CDR3 contains 14 residues. Germline V gene data show CDR1 as LGHDT and CDR2 as YNNKEL (reference sequence). The CDR3 region is CASSPGQPNEKLFF. The CDR3 coding sequence is TGTGCCAGCAGCCCGGGACAGCCTAATGAAAAACTGTTTTTT.

The V call is TRBV6-5, the J call TRBJ2-5; maybe TRBD2 (6 bases). Germline CDR1 reads MNHEY; CDR2 reads SVGAGI. Trimming stripped 0 bases from V and 2 bases from J, with 10 bases between. CDR3 size: 15 residues. DNA of the CDR3: TGTGCCAGCAGTTACTCGATCGGGGGACAAGAGACCCAGTACTTC. Translated: CASSYSIGGQETQYF.